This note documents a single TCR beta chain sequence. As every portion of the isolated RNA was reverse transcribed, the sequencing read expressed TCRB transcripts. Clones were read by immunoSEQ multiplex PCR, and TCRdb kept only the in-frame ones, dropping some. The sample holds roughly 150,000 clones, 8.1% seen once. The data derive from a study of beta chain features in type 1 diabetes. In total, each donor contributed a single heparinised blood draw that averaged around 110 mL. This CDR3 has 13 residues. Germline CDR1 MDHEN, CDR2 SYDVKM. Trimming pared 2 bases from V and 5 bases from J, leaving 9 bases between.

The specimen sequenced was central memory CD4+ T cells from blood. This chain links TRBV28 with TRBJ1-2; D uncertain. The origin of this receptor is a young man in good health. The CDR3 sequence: CASSLQAFYGYTF. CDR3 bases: TGTGCCAGCAGTTTACAGGCATTTTATGGCTACACCTTC.